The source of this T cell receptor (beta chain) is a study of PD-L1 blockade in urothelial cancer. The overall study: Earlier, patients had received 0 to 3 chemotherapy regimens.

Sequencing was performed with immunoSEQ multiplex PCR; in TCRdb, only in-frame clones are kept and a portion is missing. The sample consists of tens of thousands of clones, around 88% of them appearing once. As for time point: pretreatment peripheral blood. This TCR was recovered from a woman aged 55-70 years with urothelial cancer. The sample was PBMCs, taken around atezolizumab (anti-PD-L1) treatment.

The CDR3 loop reads CASSYSGTGEETQYF. The CDR3 nucleotides read TGTGCCAGCAGCTACTCCGGGACAGGAGAGGAGACCCAGTACTTC. The V gene is TRBV7-2, the J gene TRBJ2-5, with 8 bases identical to TRBD1. The CDR3 loop spans 15 amino acids. Germline trimming cut 4 bases from V and 5 bases from J; bases unmatched to any gene: 9. CDR1 SGHTA and CDR2 FQGNSA come from the germline V gene.